Given below is one TCR beta chain in context. The data derive from a study of blood T cell repertoires in COVID-19. Background on the study: COVID-19 samples from acute and convalescent phases originated in the United States, Italy and Spain. Sample material is recorded as cDNA or gDNA derived from T cells, B-cell-depleted T cells, or PBMCs.

The V gene lost 5 bases and the J gene lost 0 bases, with 11 bases spanning the gap. The CDR3 consists of 15 residues. Germline V gives CDR1 SEHNR, CDR2 FQNEAQ (reference sequence). As processed by the authors: Estimates of nucleated cell counts were drawn from the amplification of reference gene primers. Method: immunoSEQ multiplex PCR; TCRdb's copy keeps in-frame clones and lacks some. For V, J and clone size, that table is used; D and trimming come from the DNA. The sample records approximately 390,000 clones, around 87% being singletons. A Seattle source enrolled patients during active infection and followed them longitudinally.

V is TRBV7-9 and J is TRBJ2-1; D not certain. Sequenced material: peripheral blood. The clonotype comes from a woman in her sixties or seventies with COVID-19, enrolled during active disease. This CDR3 is CASSQTTSSYNEQFF. The CDR3 coding sequence is TGTGCCAGCAGCCAAACTACAAGCTCCTACAATGAGCAGTTCTTC.